Presented here are 26 T cell receptor beta chains from one specimen sequenced in a study of blood T cell repertoires in COVID-19. Generated by immunoSEQ multiplex PCR, the TCRdb table keeps only in-frame clones and is missing some. There are about 20,000 clones in the sample; more than 75% occur only once, and under 5% lies in the top ten. Sequencing was done on a sample of peripheral blood. The receptors derive from a man between 50 and 59 years old with active COVID-19.

The chain combines TRBV5-1 with TRBJ1-6, with D hard to call. V was shortened by 1 base and J by 5 bases, with 7 bases between the two germline ends. In germline, CDR1 is SGHRS, CDR2 YFSETQ. The length of the CDR3 is 14 residues. In nucleotides, the CDR3 is TGCGCCAGCAGCTTGCGTGGCAATAATTCACCCCTCCACTTT. Its protein is CASSLRGNNSPLHF.

In regard to this clone: One end of the junction is discordant with germline, which a read error may explain. The chain carries TRBV5-6 and TRBJ2-1; D is possibly TRBD2 (5 bases). Germline V gives CDR1 SGHDT, CDR2 YYEEEE. The CDR3 length is 13 residues. The chain's CDR3 is CASSPGWRLDRVF. Written as DNA, the CDR3 is TGTGCCAGCAGCCCGGGGTGGCGCCTGGATCGGGTCTTC.

This sequence joins TRBV15 and TRBJ2-1; 8 nucleotides match TRBD2. Germline-derived CDR1 and CDR2 are LNHNV and YYDKDF (reference sequence). J was trimmed by 7 bases and V by 5 bases; bases with no gene match: 16. CDR3 size: 17 residues. The CDR3 reads CATSSPWKRGPGNEQFF. The CDR3 DNA sequence: TGTGCCACCAGCTCCCCTTGGAAGCGGGGGCCGGGTAATGAGCAGTTCTTC.

The V gene is TRBV15, the J gene TRBJ1-4; D is ambiguous. The CDR3 runs to 13 residues. V lost 1 base and J lost 5, with 5 bases in between. The V gene's germline CDR1 is LNHNV and CDR2 YYDKDF (reference sequence). CDR3: CATSRARNEKLFF. CDR3 nucleotides: TGTGCCACCAGCAGAGCGCGAAATGAAAAACTGTTTTTT.

This clone was detected a few times. This CDR3 is CASRPGQGLEQYF. Written as DNA, the CDR3 is TGCGCCAGCAGACCGGGACAGGGGCTCGAGCAGTACTTC. The chain employs TRBV10-2 and TRBJ2-7; 10 bases agree with TRBD1. V lost 6 bases to trimming and J lost 6 bases; unmatched junction nucleotides: 5. Germline CDR1 WSHSY, CDR2 SAAADI. The CDR3 extends over 13 amino acids.

The chain is built from TRBV4-1 and TRBJ2-2; D possibly corresponds to TRBD1 (5 bases). The CDR3 has 17 residues. The germline V gene encodes CDR1 MGHRA and CDR2 YSYEKL. V lost 2 bases and J lost 6, with 19 bases in between. This CDR3 is CASSQPGRDSLSGELFF. CDR3 sequence (DNA): TGCGCCAGCAGCCAACCAGGCCGCGACAGTCTTTCCGGGGAGCTGTTTTTT.

This sequence joins TRBV29-1 and TRBJ1-2, with 7 bases aligning to TRBD1. Germline V gives CDR1 SQVTM, CDR2 ANQGSEA. The CDR3 runs 13 residues. Germline trimming cut 4 bases from V and 4 bases from J; bases unmatched to any gene: 6. The CDR3 DNA reads TGCAGCGTTGGAGGGGGCGCGGGCTATGGCTACACCTTC. Amino acids: CSVGGGAGYGYTF.

This chain connects TRBV5-4 to TRBJ2-3; TRBD2 matches at 7 bases. With 1 base clipped from V and 3 bases from J, the junction kept 2 bases outside the gene matches. The germline gives CDR1 SGHNT, CDR2 YYREEE (reference sequence). This CDR3 spans 14 amino acids. The CDR3 region is CASSLWGGTDTQYF. CDR3 nucleotide sequence: TGTGCCAGCAGCTTGTGGGGAGGGACAGATACGCAGTATTTT.

The chain uses TRBV11-2 and TRBJ2-1; D remains ambiguous. Deletions cut 5 bases from V and 4 bases from J, with 3 bases between. The CDR3 loop spans 11 amino acids. The germline V gene has CDR1 SGHAT and CDR2 FQNNGV. This chain's CDR3 is CASSPYNEQFF. The CDR3 nucleotides are TGTGCCAGCAGCCCGTACAATGAGCAGTTCTTC.

The chain links TRBV6-2 or TRBV6-3 to TRBJ1-2; TRBD1 aligns across 8 bases. V trimming: 0 bases; J trimming: 8 bases; junction bases outside the gene matches: 8. Germline V gene data show CDR1 as MNHEY and CDR2 as SVGEGT. This CDR3 spans 15 amino acids. This CDR3 is CASSYSSGGLSGYTF. The DNA of the CDR3 is TGTGCCAGCAGTTACTCTTCAGGGGGCCTTTCGGGCTACACCTTC.

This chain links TRBV19 with TRBJ2-1; 10 positions agree with TRBD2. The CDR3 extends over 16 amino acids. Trimming removed 4 bases from V and 6 bases from J; junction bases left unmatched: 9. Per germline, CDR1 LNHDA and CDR2 SQIVND (reference sequence). This chain's CDR3 is CASSTYLAGVGNEQFF. In DNA, the CDR3 is TGTGCCAGTAGTACATATCTAGCGGGGGTCGGCAATGAGCAGTTCTTC.

This chain uses TRBV6-5 with TRBJ1-5; D ambiguous. CDR1 MNHEY and CDR2 SVGAGI come from the germline V gene. CDR3 length: 13 residues. V was shortened by 6 bases and J by 4 bases, with 10 bases between the two germline ends. DNA for the CDR3: TGTGCCAGCAGCCGGTCGGGAAATCAGCCCCAGCATTTT. Protein sequence: CASSRSGNQPQHF.

In DNA form, the CDR3 reads TGTGCCAGCAGCCCTGGACAGGACACAGATACGCAGTATTTT. It codes for CASSPGQDTDTQYF. V is TRBV9 and J is TRBJ2-3, with TRBD1 matching 7 bases. There are 14 residues in the CDR3. Germline trimming cut 4 bases from V and 2 bases from J; bases unmatched to any gene: 4. Germline CDR1 reads SGDLS; CDR2 reads YYNGEE.

The chain has TRBV4-1 and TRBJ1-2; D gene ambiguous. CDR3 size: 13 residues. Germline V CDR1 and CDR2: MGHRA, YSYEKL. Trimming took 6 bases from V and 6 from J, leaving 14 bases between them. The CDR3 DNA follows: TGCGCCAGCAGTCCCGGGTCCTCCGATGGCTACACCTTC. Translating gives CASSPGSSDGYTF.

The chain links TRBV7-9 to TRBJ2-2; possible D gene TRBD1, 5 bases. The V end lost 4 bases, the J end lost 0 bases, and 6 bases lay between the germline ends. The germline gives CDR1 SEHNR, CDR2 FQNEAQ (reference sequence). The CDR3 sequence is 14 residues long. DNA of the CDR3: TGTGCCAGCAGCTCGACAGCGAACACCGGGGAGCTGTTTTTT. Protein sequence: CASSSTANTGELFF.

This clone appeared a few times. The chain combines TRBV30 with TRBJ2-7; D is possibly TRBD2 (6 bases). Deletions cut 1 base from V and 3 bases from J, with 7 bases between. The CDR3 contains 12 residues. CDR1 and CDR2 from the germline V gene are GTSNPN and SVGIG (reference sequence). CDR3 sequence: CAWSGGDYEQYF. CDR3 nucleotide sequence: TGTGCCTGGAGTGGGGGGGACTACGAGCAGTACTTC.

The chain combines TRBV5-5 with TRBJ1-1; 7 bases fit TRBD1. J gave up 1 base and V 4 bases, and 4 bases lay outside the gene matches. The CDR3 has 14 residues. CDR1 is SGHKS and CDR2 is YYEKEE in the germline V gene (reference sequence). The CDR3 is CASSLGTANTEAFF. The CDR3, as DNA: TGTGCCAGCAGCCTAGGGACAGCGAACACTGAAGCTTTCTTT.

The chain links TRBV15 to TRBJ2-3, with D unresolved. The V gene lost 1 base and the J gene lost 2 bases, with 4 bases spanning the gap. The CDR3 totals 13 residues. CDR1 LNHNV and CDR2 YYDKDF come from the germline V gene (reference sequence). The DNA for the CDR3 is TGTGCCACCAGCAGAGTTATCACAGATACGCAGTATTTT. It yields the protein CATSRVITDTQYF.

The chain is built from TRBV5-6 and TRBJ2-7, with TRBD1 matching 7 bases. V lost 4 bases and J lost 7; bases outside the gene matches: 14. The CDR3 contains 15 residues. Looked up from germline, CDR1 is SGHDT and CDR2 is YYEEEE. The CDR3 DNA follows: TGTGCCAGCAGCCCTGGGACAGAGATTAAACGAGAGCAGTACTTC. Its protein is CASSPGTEIKREQYF.

This clone was counted a single time. The chain combines TRBV11-2 with TRBJ2-1, with TRBD2 matching 8 bases. Trimming cost V 5 bases and J 0 bases; bases outside gene matches: 6. Germline CDR1 SGHAT, CDR2 FQNNGV. The CDR3 covers 16 residues. The CDR3 sequence is CASSAGGESSYNEQFF. The CDR3 coding sequence is TGTGCCAGCAGCGCGGGGGGCGAGAGCTCCTACAATGAGCAGTTCTTC. The full variable domain, completed using reference TRBV11-2 and TRBJ2-1, is EAGVAQSPRYKIIEKRQSVAFWCNPISGHATLYWYQQILGQGPKLLIQFQNNGVVDDSQLPKDRFSAERLKGVDSTLKIQPAKLEDSAVYLCASSAGGESSYNEQFFGPGTRLTVL.

In its sample, this clone was seen once. The chain joins TRBV12-5 to TRBJ2-1; 7 bases fit TRBD2. The CDR3 loop spans 12 amino acids. V dropped 7 bases and J dropped 7; count of bases not matched to a gene: 4. The germline gives CDR1 LGHNT, CDR2 FRNRAP. The CDR3 nucleotides are TGTGCTAGTGTCCGGACTAGAAATGAGCAGTTCTTC. Translating it yields CASVRTRNEQFF.

CDR3 sequence: CASSPTGNTEAFF. DNA of the CDR3: TGTGCCAGCAGTCCGACAGGGAACACTGAAGCTTTCTTT. This sequence joins TRBV2 and TRBJ1-1, with D maybe TRBD1 (6 bases). The germline V gene encodes CDR1 SNHLY and CDR2 FYNNEI. Trimming left V 5 bases short and J 1 base short, with 8 bases between. CDR3 size: 13 residues.

The genes are TRBV6-5 and TRBJ1-1, with a tentative D call TRBD1 (5 bases). V lost 0 bases and J 7 bases, leaving 15 bases between the germline ends. CDR1 and CDR2 (germline): MNHEY, SVGAGI. The CDR3 has 15 amino acids. The CDR3 loop is CASSYSVGGGVEAFF. The CDR3 nucleotides are TGTGCCAGCAGTTACTCGGTGGGGGGTGGGGTTGAAGCTTTCTTT.

This clone was seen a handful of times. V gene TRBV2 combines with J gene TRBJ2-5, with D possibly TRBD1 on 6 matching bases. Trimming shortened V by 7 bases and J by 4 bases, and 13 bases separated the two germline ends. Germline V gene lookup returns CDR1 SNHLY and CDR2 FYNNEI. CDR3 size: 13 residues. This chain's CDR3 is CASTTDSRETQYF. DNA of the CDR3: TGTGCCAGCACCACGGACAGCCGAGAGACCCAGTACTTC.

The rearrangement uses TRBV6-6 and TRBJ1-5, with no clear D. In germline, CDR1 is MNHNY, CDR2 SVGAGI (reference sequence). The CDR3 length is 13 residues. Trimming stripped 6 bases from V and 7 bases from J, with 13 bases between. The CDR3 sequence: CASSHGEGQPQHF. For the CDR3, the DNA is TGTGCCAGCAGCCACGGGGAGGGCCAGCCCCAGCATTTT.

The V call is TRBV5-4, the J call TRBJ2-7; 8 nucleotides align to TRBD1. Germline V gives CDR1 SGHNT, CDR2 YYREEE (reference sequence). Germline trimming cut 2 bases from V and 3 bases from J; bases unmatched to any gene: 4. The CDR3 consists of 14 residues. CDR3 loop: CASSFGTGHYEQYF. DNA of the CDR3: TGTGCCAGCAGCTTCGGGACAGGACACTACGAGCAGTACTTC. The entire variable domain, with the rest obtained from reference TRBV5-4 and TRBJ2-7, is as follows: ETGVTQSPTHLIKTRGQQVTLRCSSQSGHNTVSWYQQALGQGPQFIFQYYREEENGRGNFPPRFSGLQFPNYSSELNVNALELDDSALYLCASSFGTGHYEQYFGPGTRLTVT.